The present T cell receptor (beta chain) was sequenced within a study of radiotherapy plus CTLA-4 blockade in lung cancer. CTLA-4 blockade with ipilimumab, together with focal radiation, was given to patients with chemo-refractory metastatic non-small-cell lung cancer. Libraries were prepared by immunoSEQ multiplex PCR; TCRdb keeps only in-frame clonotypes and omits some of them. The table lists about 29,000 clones, 80% to 90% of them singletons. Findings of the study overall: Radiotherapy with ipilimumab was followed by blood expansion of tumor-derived clones.

CDR1 and CDR2 from the germline V gene are MNHEY and SVGAGI. J lost 1 base, V lost 4 bases, and 4 bases had no gene match. CDR3 length equals 15 residues. About this clone: Its antigen is unknown.

The sequence came from a human donor with non-small cell lung cancer that progressed on radiotherapy plus ipilimumab. The rearrangement joins TRBV6-5 to TRBJ1-1; TRBD1 aligns across 9 bases. The source was peripheral blood, collected from a patient treated with radiotherapy plus ipilimumab. The CDR3 loop reads CASSLQGAGNTEAFF. CDR3 coding DNA: TGTGCCAGCAGTTTACAGGGGGCCGGGAACACTGAAGCTTTCTTT.